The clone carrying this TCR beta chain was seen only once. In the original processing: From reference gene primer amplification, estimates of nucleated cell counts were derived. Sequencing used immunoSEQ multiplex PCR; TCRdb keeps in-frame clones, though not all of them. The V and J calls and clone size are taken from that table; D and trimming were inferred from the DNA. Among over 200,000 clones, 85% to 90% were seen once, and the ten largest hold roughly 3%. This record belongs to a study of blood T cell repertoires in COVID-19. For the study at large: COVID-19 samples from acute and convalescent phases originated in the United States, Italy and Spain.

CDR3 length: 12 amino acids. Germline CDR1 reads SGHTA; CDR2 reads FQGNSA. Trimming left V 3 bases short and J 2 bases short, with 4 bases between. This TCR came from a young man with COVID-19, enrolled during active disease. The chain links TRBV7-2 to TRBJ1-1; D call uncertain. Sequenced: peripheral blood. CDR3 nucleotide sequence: TGTGCCAGCAGCTTTTCTAACACTGAAGCTTTCTTT. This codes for CASSFSNTEAFF. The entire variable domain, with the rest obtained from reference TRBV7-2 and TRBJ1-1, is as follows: GAGVSQSPSNKVTEKGKDVELRCDPISGHTALYWYRQSLGQGLEFLIYFQGNSAPDKSGLPSDRFSAERTGGSVSTLTIQRTQQEDSAVYLCASSFSNTEAFFGQGTRLTVV.